Below are 15 T cell receptor beta chains sequenced from a single sample in a study of tumor-infiltrating lymphocytes in localized non-small cell lung cancer. Only in-frame clones appear in the TCRdb table, and some are missing; sequencing was by immunoSEQ multiplex PCR. The repertoire includes several thousand clones, around 70% of them detected once, and about 29% sits in the top ten. The specimen sequenced was lung tumor tissue. The receptors were gathered from a human donor with non-small cell lung cancer.

The genes are TRBV6-5 and TRBJ1-1; D unclear. This CDR3 spans 13 amino acids. From germline, CDR1 is MNHEY and CDR2 SVGAGI. The V end lost 3 bases, the J end lost 11 bases, and 16 bases lay between the germline ends. The CDR3 sequence: CASSYNPETRAFF. CDR3 DNA: TGTGCCAGCAGTTATAATCCCGAGACTCGGGCTTTCTTT.

This chain links TRBV7-9 with TRBJ1-2; a possible D gene is TRBD1 (6 bases). The CDR3 is 15 residues long. V lost 4 bases and J 4 bases, leaving 16 bases between the germline ends. Germline V gene data show CDR1 as SEHNR and CDR2 as FQNEAQ (reference sequence). The CDR3 here is CASSSFPGEIYGYTF. The CDR3 nucleotides read TGTGCCAGCAGCTCGTTCCCAGGGGAGATCTATGGCTACACCTTC. The full variable domain, with the rest looked up from reference TRBV7-9 and TRBJ1-2, is DTGVSQNPRHKITKRGQNVTFRCDPISEHNRLYWYRQTLGQGPEFLTYFQNEAQLEKSRLLSDRFSAERPKGSFSTLEIQRTEQGDSAMYLCASSSFPGEIYGYTFGSGTRLTVV.

CDR3 coding DNA: TGTGCCAGCAGTGACTCGGACTCCTACAATGAGCAGTTCTTC. Translating it yields CASSDSDSYNEQFF. The chain employs TRBV6-4 and TRBJ2-1; no clear D. The germline V gene encodes CDR1 MRHNA and CDR2 SNTAGT. V lost 0 bases and J 0 bases, leaving 3 bases between the germline ends. The CDR3 is 14 residues long.

There are a few counts of this clone. This sequence joins TRBV5-8 and TRBJ2-3, with TRBD2 matching 10 bases. CDR1 is SGHTS, CDR2 YDEGEE, per germline. The CDR3 is made up of 17 amino acids. V lost 3 bases, J lost 5 bases, and 12 bases stayed unmatched. CDR3 region: CASSSLAGAFGGDTQYF. The CDR3 region has the DNA TGTGCCAGCAGCTCCCTAGCGGGGGCCTTTGGTGGAGATACGCAGTATTTT.

This clone was seen a single time. This chain connects TRBV28 to TRBJ1-2; no reliable D call. The CDR3 runs to 12 residues. CDR1 is MDHEN, CDR2 SYDVKM, per germline. The germline V and J ends were trimmed by 8 bases and 4 bases, with 11 bases remaining between them. The CDR3 loop reads CASLGSPYGYTF. CDR3 bases: TGTGCCAGCCTCGGCAGCCCCTATGGCTACACCTTC.

Only a few counts were recorded for this clone. The genes are TRBV13 and TRBJ1-1; 7 positions match TRBD1. This CDR3 has 13 amino acids. Per the germline V gene, CDR1 is PRHDT and CDR2 is FYEKMQ (reference sequence). V lost 5 bases to trimming and J lost 1 base; unmatched junction nucleotides: 1. The CDR3 region is CASSRTGNTEAFF. CDR3 DNA sequence: TGTGCCAGCAGCCGGACAGGGAACACTGAAGCTTTCTTT.

The chain combines TRBV5-6 with TRBJ2-7; no clear D. Deletions cut 4 bases from V and 8 bases from J, with 13 bases between. CDR3 length: 12 residues. Looked up from germline, CDR1 is SGHDT and CDR2 is YYEEEE. CDR3 region: CASSLRVGKQYF. For the CDR3, the DNA is TGTGCCAGCAGCCTACGAGTGGGGAAGCAGTACTTC. The full variable domain, rest sourced from reference TRBV5-6 and TRBJ2-7, is DAGVTQSPTHLIKTRGQQVTLRCSPKSGHDTVSWYQQALGQGPQFIFQYYEEEERQRGNFPDRFSGHQFPNYSSELNVNALLLGDSALYLCASSLRVGKQYFGPGTRLTVT.

This rearrangement joins TRBV7-3 to TRBJ2-1; TRBD1 agrees at 7 bases. Per germline, CDR1 SGHTA and CDR2 FQGTGA. With V trimmed by 5 bases and J by 8 bases, 12 bases remained unmatched. The CDR3 loop spans 15 amino acids. In nucleotides, the CDR3 is TGTGCCAGCAGCGCTAGACAGGGTGTGGGCGATGAGCAGTTCTTC. Amino acid sequence: CASSARQGVGDEQFF.

The V call is TRBV7-9, the J call TRBJ2-1; possibly TRBD2 for D (5 bases). Between the trimmed V and J ends, which lost 5 bases and 5 bases, there was a span of 16 bases. CDR3 length: 15 residues. The germline gives CDR1 SEHNR, CDR2 FQNEAQ (reference sequence). The CDR3 region is CASSLGVLRDNEQFF. The CDR3 nucleotides are TGTGCCAGCAGCCTCGGGGTGCTGAGGGACAATGAGCAGTTCTTC.

The rearrangement uses TRBV5-1 and TRBJ2-3; D may correspond to TRBD1 or TRBD2 (5 bases each). V was shortened by 3 bases and J by 2 bases, with 7 bases between the two germline ends. The CDR3 is 13 residues long. Looked up from germline, CDR1 is SGHRS and CDR2 is YFSETQ. The CDR3: CASSWDDTDTQYF. The CDR3 nucleotides are TGCGCCAGCAGCTGGGACGACACAGATACGCAGTATTTT.

This chain uses TRBV6-5 with TRBJ1-2; 7 bases line up with TRBD1. Trimming took 7 bases from V and 5 from J; bases not matched to a gene: 10. CDR3 size: 14 residues. Germline CDR1 is MNHEY and CDR2 is SVGAGI. The CDR3 DNA is TGTGCCAGCACCCCTCATGCAGGGGGGTATGGCTACACCTTC. This codes for CASTPHAGGYGYTF.

This chain joins TRBV4-1 and TRBJ2-1; the D gene is possibly TRBD1 (6 bases). CDR1 and CDR2 (germline): MGHRA, YSYEKL. CDR3 size: 16 residues. V shed 5 bases and J shed 3 bases, with 17 bases lying between them. The CDR3 region is CASSYRDTTFYNEQFF. The CDR3 coding sequence is TGCGCCAGCAGCTACCGGGACACGACATTCTACAATGAGCAGTTCTTC.

This chain's CDR3 is CASSQDRDALYGYTF. CDR3 sequence (DNA): TGCGCCAGCAGCCAAGATAGGGACGCCCTCTATGGCTACACCTTC. The rearrangement links TRBV4-1 to TRBJ1-2; D perhaps matches TRBD1 (5 bases). V was clipped by 0 bases and J by 4 bases, with 12 bases between them. Germline CDR1 and CDR2: MGHRA and YSYEKL. The CDR3 loop spans 15 amino acids.

This chain joins TRBV27 and TRBJ2-7, with D tentatively TRBD2 (6 bases). In germline, CDR1 is MNHEY, CDR2 SMNVEV (reference sequence). Trimming took off 2 bases at V and 6 bases at J, with 14 bases between the two ends. This CDR3 has 14 amino acids. CDR3 sequence: CASSLAGGIGEQYF. CDR3 in DNA: TGTGCCAGCAGTTTAGCCGGGGGTATAGGCGAGCAGTACTTC.

This chain joins TRBV28 and TRBJ2-2; 12 positions agree with TRBD2. The CDR3 is made up of 16 amino acids. J lost 4 bases, V lost 5 bases, and 5 bases had no gene match. The germline CDR1 and CDR2 sequences are MDHEN and SYDVKM. The CDR3 loop is CASSPRTSGVTGELFF. CDR3 sequence (DNA): TGTGCCAGCAGTCCCCGGACTAGCGGGGTCACCGGGGAGCTGTTTTTT.